Listed below are T cell receptor beta chains from one sample, sequenced in a study of PD-1 blockade in classical Hodgkin lymphoma. Libraries were prepared by immunoSEQ multiplex PCR; TCRdb keeps only in-frame clonotypes and omits some of them. The sample records around 50,000 clones, about 75% being singletons. This specimen consisted of peripheral blood mononuclear cells (PBMCs), obtained before the fourth cycle of nivolumab. The receptors derive from a human donor with classical Hodgkin lymphoma. Both conserved end residues are part of each CDR3. D genes are given only for firm matches. Clone size is stated in some rows and not others, as once, few, many or a class when expanded.

v_gene,abundance,j_gene,d_gene,CDR3aa,CDR3nt
TRBV4-1,.,TRBJ1-4,TRBD1,CASSQFHRGEEKLFF,TGCGCCAGCAGCCAGTTCCACAGGGGAGAGGAAAAACTGTTTTTT
TRBV2,few,TRBJ2-7,.,CASSLQQGDYEQYF,TGTGCCAGCAGTTTACAACAGGGCGATTACGAGCAGTACTTC
TRBV7-2,few,TRBJ2-1,TRBD2,CASSLAGGGNYNEQFF,TGTGCCAGCAGCTTAGCCGGCGGGGGTAATTACAATGAGCAGTTCTTC
TRBV7-8,.,TRBJ2-7,.,CASSPSGRGYEQYF,TGTGCCAGCAGCCCCTCGGGGCGCGGGTACGAGCAGTACTTC
TRBV7-9,.,TRBJ2-3,.,CASSSPSADTQYF,TGTGCCAGCAGCTCGCCTAGCGCAGATACGCAGTATTTT
TRBV5-1,few,TRBJ2-7,TRBD2,CASSLGVGGSRHEQYF,TGCGCCAGCAGCCTGGGTGTGGGAGGGTCTCGACACGAGCAGTACTTC
TRBV10-3,.,TRBJ2-7,.,CAISGAYEQYF,TGTGCCATCAGTGGGGCCTACGAGCAGTACTTC
TRBV10-2,.,TRBJ2-1,.,CASSESYVEQFF,TGCGCCAGCAGTGAGTCATATGTTGAGCAGTTCTTC
TRBV5-4,.,TRBJ2-3,TRBD2,CASSPPSGKAPDTQYF,TGTGCCAGCAGCCCGCCTAGCGGGAAGGCCCCAGATACGCAGTATTTT
TRBV5-1,.,TRBJ2-1,TRBD2,CASSLGAGEWNEQFF,TGCGCCAGCAGCTTGGGAGCGGGAGAATGGAATGAGCAGTTCTTC
TRBV6-5,.,TRBJ1-1,.,CASSYWGRVHTEAFF,TGTGCCAGCAGTTACTGGGGCAGGGTGCACACTGAAGCTTTCTTT
TRBV6-1,.,TRBJ1-4,.,CASSEVLAVGEKLFF,TGTGCCAGCAGTGAAGTATTGGCAGTTGGTGAAAAACTGTTTTTT
TRBV7-3,.,TRBJ1-6,.,CASSLNVLSPLHF,TGTGCCAGCAGCTTAAATGTCCTTTCACCCCTCCACTTT
TRBV5-1,.,TRBJ2-2,TRBD2,CASRMSGSGTGELFF,TGCGCCAGCAGAATGAGCGGGAGCGGCACCGGGGAGCTGTTTTTT
TRBV6-5,.,TRBJ2-2,.,CASSWGGPNTGELFF,TGTGCCAGCAGTTGGGGTGGCCCGAACACCGGGGAGCTGTTTTTT
TRBV9,.,TRBJ2-1,.,CASNYRGEGYHEQFF,TGTGCCAGCAATTACCGGGGCGAGGGGTACCATGAGCAGTTCTTC
TRBV6-1,once,TRBJ1-2,TRBD1,CASSNRGDYGYTF,TGTGCCAGCAGCAACAGGGGAGACTATGGCTACACCTTC
TRBV11-1,.,TRBJ2-5,.,CASSSPRDRQETQYF,TGTGCCAGCAGCTCCCCCCGTGACAGACAAGAGACCCAGTACTTC
TRBV4-1,.,TRBJ1-2,TRBD1,CASSQDQDRALYGYTF,TGCGCCAGCAGCCAAGATCAGGACAGGGCCCTCTATGGCTACACCTTC
TRBV5-1,few,TRBJ2-6,.,CASSPPGTGANVLTF,TGCGCCAGCAGCCCCCCGGGTACCGGGGCCAACGTCCTGACTTTC
TRBV7-6,few,TRBJ2-1,TRBD2,CASSLGRGVRTSGRSSYNEQFF,TGTGCCAGCAGCTTGGGCAGGGGTGTAAGGACTAGCGGGAGGTCCTCCTACAATGAGCAGTTCTTC
TRBV13,.,TRBJ1-4,TRBD1,CASSYGQGLSNEKLFF,TGTGCCAGCAGCTACGGACAGGGATTGTCTAATGAAAAACTGTTTTTT
TRBV7-3,.,TRBJ2-3,.,CASSLRQPTDTQYF,TGTGCCAGCAGCTTAAGGCAGCCCACAGATACGCAGTATTTT
TRBV6-5,.,TRBJ1-5,.,CASSRYRDSNQPQHF,TGTGCCAGCAGTAGATATAGAGATAGCAATCAGCCCCAGCATTTT
TRBV7-6,.,TRBJ2-7,.,CASSSMTGRNEQYF,TGTGCCAGCAGCTCGATGACAGGGAGGAACGAGCAGTACTTC
TRBV2,.,TRBJ2-1,TRBD2,CATYPRRGTNEQFF,TGTGCCACCTACCCGCGGCGGGGGACCAATGAGCAGTTCTTC
TRBV28,.,TRBJ1-5,.,CASPLGGGGQPQHF,TGTGCCAGCCCACTGGGGGGGGGTGGTCAGCCCCAGCATTTT
TRBV5-1,.,TRBJ2-1,TRBD2,CASSALAGAVYEQFF,TGCGCCAGCAGCGCACTAGCGGGAGCAGTCTATGAGCAGTTCTTC
TRBV19,.,TRBJ2-5,.,CASSLGSGEETQYF,TGTGCCAGTAGTTTAGGGTCGGGGGAAGAGACCCAGTACTTC
TRBV6-5,.,TRBJ2-7,.,CASSWTASAEQYF,TGTGCCAGCAGTTGGACGGCGTCGGCCGAGCAGTACTTC
TRBV4-3,.,TRBJ2-7,TRBD1,CASSQVWDSSYEQYF,TGCGCCAGCAGCCAAGTTTGGGACAGCTCCTACGAGCAGTACTTC
TRBV29-1,many,TRBJ2-7,.,CSVGGGSYEQYF,TGCAGCGTTGGAGGAGGCTCCTACGAGCAGTACTTC
TRBV20-1,.,TRBJ1-1,.,CSAIGTDEAFF,TGCAGTGCTATCGGGACGGACGAAGCTTTCTTT
TRBV28,.,TRBJ2-1,TRBD2,CASRTGTNTYNEQFF,TGTGCCAGCAGAACCGGGACTAACACTTACAATGAGCAGTTCTTC
TRBV2,.,TRBJ2-2,TRBD2,CASRLAGAGELFF,TGTGCCAGCAGGTTAGCGGGAGCCGGGGAGCTGTTTTTT
TRBV27,.,TRBJ2-7,.,CASSPDYNFSYEQYF,TGTGCCAGCAGCCCCGACTACAATTTCTCCTACGAGCAGTACTTC